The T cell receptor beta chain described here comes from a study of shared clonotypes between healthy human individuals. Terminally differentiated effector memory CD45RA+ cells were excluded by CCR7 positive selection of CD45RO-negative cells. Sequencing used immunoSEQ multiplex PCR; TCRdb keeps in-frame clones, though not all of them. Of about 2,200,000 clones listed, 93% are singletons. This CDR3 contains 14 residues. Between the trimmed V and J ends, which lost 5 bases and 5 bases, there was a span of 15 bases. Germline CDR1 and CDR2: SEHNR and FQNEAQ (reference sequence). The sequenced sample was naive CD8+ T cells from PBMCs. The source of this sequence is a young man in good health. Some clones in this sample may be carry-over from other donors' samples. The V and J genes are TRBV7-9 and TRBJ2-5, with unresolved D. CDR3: CASSPRPERETQYF. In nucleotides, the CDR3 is TGTGCCAGCAGCCCCCGGCCTGAACGGGAGACCCAGTACTTC.